This T cell receptor beta chain stems from a study of blood T cell repertoires in COVID-19. In the study overall: The study drew acute and convalescent COVID-19 samples from the United States, Italy and Spain. The analysed material was cDNA or gDNA that came from T cells, B-cell-depleted T cells, or PBMCs.

CDR1 and CDR2 (germline): SGHRS, YFSETQ. The CDR3 contains 16 residues. V shed 4 bases, J shed 0 bases, and the junction held 6 bases outside the gene matches. Authors' processing steps: Amplification of reference gene primers provided the estimated nucleated cell counts. The repertoire was sequenced with immunoSEQ multiplex PCR; TCRdb's copy has only in-frame clones and lacks some. D and trimming come from the DNA, and the V and J calls and clone size come from that table. The sample has about 29,000 clones, 70% to 90% seen once. Seattle participants joined during active infection and were tracked over time.

This TCR was sampled from a woman aged 80 or over with COVID-19, enrolled during active disease. The chain combines TRBV5-1 with TRBJ2-2; TRBD1 aligns across 7 bases. The sample comprised peripheral blood. DNA for the CDR3: TGCGCCAGCAGCACCGACAGGGTTTCGAACACCGGGGAGCTGTTTTTT. Encoded protein: CASSTDRVSNTGELFF.